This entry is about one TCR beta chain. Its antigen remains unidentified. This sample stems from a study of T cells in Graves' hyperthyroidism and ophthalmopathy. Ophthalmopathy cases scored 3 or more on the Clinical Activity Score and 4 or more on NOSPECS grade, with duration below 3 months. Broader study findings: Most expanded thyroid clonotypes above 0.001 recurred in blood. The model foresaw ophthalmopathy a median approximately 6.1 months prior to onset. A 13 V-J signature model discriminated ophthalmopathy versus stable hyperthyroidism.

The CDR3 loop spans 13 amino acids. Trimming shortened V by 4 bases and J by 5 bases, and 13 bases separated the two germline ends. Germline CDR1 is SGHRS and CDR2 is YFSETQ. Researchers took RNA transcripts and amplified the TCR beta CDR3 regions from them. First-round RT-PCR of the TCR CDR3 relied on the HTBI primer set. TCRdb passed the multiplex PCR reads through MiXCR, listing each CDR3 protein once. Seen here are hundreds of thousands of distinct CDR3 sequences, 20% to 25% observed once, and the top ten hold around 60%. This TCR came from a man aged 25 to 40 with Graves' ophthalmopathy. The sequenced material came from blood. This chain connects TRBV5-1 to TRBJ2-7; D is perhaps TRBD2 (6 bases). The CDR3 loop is CASSRAERDEQYF. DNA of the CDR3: TGCGCCAGCAGCCGCGCCGAGCGGGACGAGCAGTACTTC.